One and the same sample provided the 31 T cell receptor beta chains below, sequenced in a study of blood T cell repertoires in COVID-19. Assay used: immunoSEQ multiplex PCR; TCRdb lists only in-frame clones, some missing. The repertoire consists of just over 300,000 clones, with 85% to 90% occurring once and the leading ten covering over 3.5%. The sequenced sample consisted of PBMCs or T cells enriched from blood (not recorded which). Receptors were obtained from a woman younger than 35 with acute COVID-19.

This chain joins TRBV7-6 and TRBJ1-2; no definite D call. The CDR3 length is 11 residues. Germline V gives CDR1 SGHVS, CDR2 FNYEAQ. Trimming left V 4 bases short and J 8 bases short, with 8 bases between. The CDR3 protein is CASSSLGGYTF. The CDR3 region has the DNA TGTGCCAGCAGCTCCCTGGGCGGCTACACCTTC. The full variable domain, in which reference TRBV7-6 and TRBJ1-2 provide the parts outside the CDR3, is GAGVSQSPRYKVTKRGQDVALRCDPISGHVSLYWYRQALGQGPEFLTYFNYEAQQDKSGLPNDRFSAERPEGSISTLTIQRTEQRDSAMYRCASSSLGGYTFGSGTRLTVV.

The chain is built from TRBV28 and TRBJ1-5, with D perhaps TRBD1 (5 bases). The V gene lost 3 bases and the J gene lost 0 bases, with 18 bases spanning the gap. This CDR3 contains 18 residues. Germline V lookup: CDR1 MDHEN, CDR2 SYDVKM. The CDR3 DNA follows: TGTGCCAGCAGTTTTCCCCCAGGGCAGGTCTATAGCAATCAGCCCCAGCATTTT. Its translation: CASSFPPGQVYSNQPQHF.

This chain uses TRBV5-5 with TRBJ2-2, with D hard to call. The V and J ends lost 4 bases and 4 bases respectively, with 17 bases between them. The CDR3 totals 16 residues. Germline V gene lookup returns CDR1 SGHKS and CDR2 YYEKEE (reference sequence). The chain's CDR3 is CASSQVDSVSTGELFF. Written as DNA, the CDR3 is TGTGCCAGCAGCCAGGTTGATTCGGTGAGCACCGGGGAGCTGTTTTTT.

This clone has only a few counts. The rearrangement uses TRBV2 and TRBJ2-3; possibly TRBD2 for D (5 bases). The CDR3 spans 15 residues. Trimming removed 4 bases from V and 0 bases from J, with 11 bases in between. Germline-derived CDR1 and CDR2 are SNHLY and FYNNEI. The chain's CDR3 is CASSGPGSSTDTQYF. The CDR3 DNA sequence: TGTGCCAGCAGTGGTCCGGGGAGTAGCACAGATACGCAGTATTTT. The full variable domain, completed using reference TRBV2 and TRBJ2-3, is EPEVTQTPSHQVTQMGQEVILRCVPISNHLYFYWYRQILGQKVEFLVSFYNNEISEKSEIFDDQFSVERPDGSNFTLKIRSTKLEDSAMYFCASSGPGSSTDTQYFGPGTRLTVL.

This sequence joins TRBV4-2 and TRBJ1-3, with D possibly being TRBD1 (6 bases). From germline, CDR1 is LGHNA and CDR2 YNFKEQ. Trimming took off 0 bases at V and 2 bases at J, with 14 bases between the two ends. This CDR3 contains 17 residues. CDR3 sequence (DNA): TGTGCCAGCAGCCAAGAAGGTACCAGGGGAACTGGAAACACCATATATTTT. It yields the protein CASSQEGTRGTGNTIYF.

The chain carries TRBV5-1 and TRBJ2-7, with 9 bases aligning to TRBD2. The length of the CDR3 is 16 residues. V dropped 5 bases and J dropped 7; count of bases not matched to a gene: 16. Germline CDR1 SGHRS, CDR2 YFSETQ. This chain's CDR3 is CASSFAPTSGAGEQYF. Written as DNA, the CDR3 is TGCGCCAGCAGTTTTGCCCCGACTAGCGGCGCGGGGGAGCAGTACTTC. Using reference TRBV5-1 and TRBJ2-7 for the parts outside the CDR3, the full variable domain is KAGVTQTPRYLIKTRGQQVTLSCSPISGHRSVSWYQQTPGQGLQFLFEYFSETQRNKGNFPGRFSGRQFSNSRSEMNVSTLELGDSALYLCASSFAPTSGAGEQYFGPGTRLTVT.

The rearrangement uses TRBV28 and TRBJ2-3; tentative D call: TRBD1 (6 bases). The germline V and J ends were trimmed by 6 bases and 3 bases, with 10 bases remaining between them. From germline, CDR1 is MDHEN and CDR2 SYDVKM. The CDR3 contains 13 residues. The CDR3 loop reads CASRQGGTDTQYF. The CDR3 nucleotides are TGTGCCAGCAGACAGGGCGGGACAGATACGCAGTATTTT.

The chain combines TRBV28 with TRBJ1-2; 9 bases are shared with TRBD1. The CDR3 sequence is 14 residues long. V trimming: 3 bases; J trimming: 7 bases; junction bases outside the gene matches: 6. Germline assignment: CDR1 MDHEN and CDR2 SYDVKM. Written as DNA, the CDR3 is TGTGCCAGCAGTTTCAAACAGGGGGCCTTTGGCTACACCTTC. Translating gives CASSFKQGAFGYTF.

The chain joins TRBV29-1 to TRBJ1-1; the D gene is possibly TRBD1 (5 bases). The germline gives CDR1 SQVTM, CDR2 ANQGSEA. The CDR3 consists of 14 residues. The V end was cut by 4 bases, the J end by 2 bases, with 14 bases between. The DNA for the CDR3 is TGCAGCGTTGCTTCCAGGGTGGCTAACACTGAAGCTTTCTTT. Translated, it gives CSVASRVANTEAFF.

This chain connects TRBV10-1 to TRBJ2-2; no clear D gene. This CDR3 comprises 14 residues. CDR1 and CDR2 from the germline V gene are WNHNN and SYGVQD (reference sequence). V was shortened by 4 bases and J by 2 bases, with 8 bases between the two germline ends. CDR3 in amino acids: CASSGGINTGELFF. The CDR3 coding sequence is TGCGCCAGCAGTGGAGGTATTAACACCGGGGAGCTGTTTTTT.

The V call is TRBV7-9, the J call TRBJ1-2, with a possible D match to TRBD1 (5 bases). The CDR3 has 14 amino acids. Trimming stripped 6 bases from V and 1 base from J, with 12 bases between. Germline CDR1 reads SEHNR; CDR2 reads FQNEAQ (reference sequence). As DNA, the CDR3 is TGTGCCAGCAGTACCCGACAGATTAACTATGGCTACACCTTC. Its protein is CASSTRQINYGYTF.

In this sample, this clone turned up a few times. The chain uses TRBV19 and TRBJ1-4; 7 nucleotides align to TRBD1. The length of the CDR3 is 16 residues. CDR1 LNHDA and CDR2 SQIVND come from the germline V gene (reference sequence). With 6 bases clipped from V and 4 bases from J, the junction kept 11 bases outside the gene matches. In DNA form, the CDR3 reads TGTGCCAGTAGATCCAACGGCCAGGGGGTTAATGAAAAACTGTTTTTT. Amino acids: CASRSNGQGVNEKLFF.

The rearrangement links TRBV19 to TRBJ1-1, with D perhaps TRBD1 (6 bases). CDR1 LNHDA and CDR2 SQIVND come from the germline V gene (reference sequence). The length of the CDR3 is 15 residues. V lost 5 bases and J 4 bases, leaving 17 bases between the germline ends. This chain's CDR3 is CASSPDRSRVTEAFF. The CDR3 DNA sequence: TGTGCCAGTAGTCCGGACAGAAGCAGAGTCACTGAAGCTTTCTTT.

This rearrangement joins TRBV18 to TRBJ1-1; the match to TRBD1 covers 8 bases. V trimming: 6 bases; J trimming: 1 base; junction bases outside the gene matches: 10. CDR3 length equals 16 residues. CDR1 is KGHSH, CDR2 LQKENI, per germline. The CDR3 DNA is TGTGCCAGCTCGCCGTTGGACAGGGTACGGAACACTGAAGCTTTCTTT. This sequence encodes CASSPLDRVRNTEAFF.

This chain uses TRBV6-5 with TRBJ1-6; 9 positions match TRBD1. J lost 7 bases, V lost 0 bases, and 1 base had no gene match. Germline V gene data show CDR1 as MNHEY and CDR2 as SVGAGI. The CDR3 is made up of 15 amino acids. The CDR3 region is CASSYSTGGNSPLHF. CDR3 coding DNA: TGTGCCAGCAGTTACTCGACAGGGGGGAATTCACCCCTCCACTTT.

The chain links TRBV5-6 to TRBJ1-4, with D possibly matching TRBD1 (5 bases). Germline-derived CDR1 and CDR2 are SGHDT and YYEEEE. The CDR3 extends over 12 amino acids. The V gene lost 1 base and the J gene lost 16 bases, with 14 bases spanning the gap. CDR3 sequence: CASSLLQGPPFF. The DNA of the CDR3 is TGTGCCAGCAGCTTGTTGCAGGGTCCCCCGTTTTTT.

The chain carries TRBV7-2 and TRBJ2-7; D may be TRBD1 (6 bases). Trimming shortened V by 0 bases and J by 2 bases, and 14 bases separated the two germline ends. This CDR3 region has 16 residues. Per germline, CDR1 SGHTA and CDR2 FQGNSA. Here the CDR3 reads CASSLAHNRVTYEQYF. The DNA for the CDR3 is TGTGCCAGCAGCTTAGCACACAACAGGGTCACCTACGAGCAGTACTTC.

DNA for the CDR3: TGTGCCAGCAGCTTGGTCCCAGCGGGAGGAGGAGAGACCCAGTACTTC. This encodes CASSLVPAGGGETQYF. The J gene is TRBJ2-5, the V gene TRBV5-5; the match to TRBD2 covers 9 bases. Germline CDR1 is SGHKS and CDR2 is YYEKEE (reference sequence). Trimming removed 0 bases from V and 4 bases from J; junction bases left unmatched: 7. The CDR3 is made up of 16 amino acids.

This clone was recorded once. V gene TRBV28 combines with J gene TRBJ2-7; D not resolved. V lost 4 bases, J lost 10 bases, and 8 bases lay in between. Germline CDR1 is MDHEN and CDR2 is SYDVKM. CDR3 length: 10 amino acids. Here the CDR3 reads CASSSLVQYF. The CDR3 bases are TGTGCCAGCAGTTCTCTAGTTCAGTACTTC.

The CDR3 bases are TGTGCCAGCAGCCAGATAGGGACAGGGAACGGCTACACCTTC. Amino acids: CASSQIGTGNGYTF. V usage is TRBV3-1 (or the pseudogene TRBV3-2) and J usage is TRBJ1-2; 9 bases align to TRBD1. Trimming at V came to 3 bases and at J to 8 bases, leaving 7 bases not matched to a gene. This CDR3 is built from 14 residues. CDR1 is LGHDT and CDR2 is YNNKEL in the germline V gene (reference sequence).

This clone occurred once. The rearrangement links TRBV15 to TRBJ1-4; no clear D gene. CDR3 length: 16 amino acids. Trimming removed 2 bases at V and 8 bases at J, with 18 bases between. Germline-derived CDR1 and CDR2 are LNHNV and YYDKDF (reference sequence). The CDR3 protein is CATSRSSGFLGEKLFF. The CDR3 region has the DNA TGTGCCACCAGCAGATCCTCAGGTTTTCTTGGGGAAAAACTGTTTTTT.

V and J are TRBV19 and TRBJ1-1; no reliable D call. CDR1 and CDR2 from the germline V gene are LNHDA and SQIVND (reference sequence). Trimming took off 3 bases at V and 5 bases at J, with 13 bases between the two ends. The CDR3 loop spans 14 amino acids. The CDR3 sequence is CASSILSRRTEAFF. The CDR3 DNA is TGTGCCAGTAGTATCCTATCGCGGAGGACTGAAGCTTTCTTT.

V is TRBV28 and J is TRBJ1-2; TRBD1 aligns across 10 bases. Trimming at V came to 4 bases and at J to 4 bases, leaving 6 bases not matched to a gene. The CDR3 runs to 15 residues. In germline, CDR1 is MDHEN, CDR2 SYDVKM. The CDR3 region is CASSSPGTGVYGYTF. As DNA, the CDR3 is TGTGCCAGCAGTTCCCCCGGGACAGGGGTCTATGGCTACACCTTC.

The gene calls are TRBV27 and TRBJ2-7; a possible D gene is TRBD1 (8 bases). This CDR3 spans 14 amino acids. The germline gives CDR1 MNHEY, CDR2 SMNVEV (reference sequence). V lost 4 bases to trimming and J lost 6 bases, with 16 bases between them. The CDR3 region has the DNA TGTGCCAGCAGTTACTTGACAGGGGAGGGCGAGCAGTACTTC. Translation: CASSYLTGEGEQYF.

The chain couples TRBV20-1 to TRBJ2-3, with TRBD2 as a possible D gene (6 bases). The CDR3 length is 15 residues. Germline V gene sequence: CDR1 DFQATT, CDR2 SNEGSKA (reference sequence). The V end was cut by 3 bases, the J end by 1 base, with 14 bases between. For the CDR3, the DNA is TGCAGTGCTAGTAAACGGGAGACCCGCACAGATACGCAGTATTTT. Translated: CSASKRETRTDTQYF.

The genes are TRBV9 and TRBJ2-5, with TRBD2 matching 10 bases. Per germline, CDR1 SGDLS and CDR2 YYNGEE. This CDR3 is built from 16 residues. V lost 4 bases, J lost 1 base, and 7 bases stayed unmatched. The CDR3 nucleotides are TGTGCCAGCAGCTCCCGACTAGCGGGTTTCCAAGAGACCCAGTACTTC. Amino acids: CASSSRLAGFQETQYF.

The chain is built from TRBV5-6 and TRBJ1-4; unclear D gene. V was trimmed by 0 bases and J by 10 bases, leaving 13 bases between them. Germline values: CDR1 SGHDT, CDR2 YYEEEE. This CDR3 contains 14 residues. This chain's CDR3 is CASSLVGISGKLFF. The CDR3 bases are TGTGCCAGCAGCTTGGTCGGGATCTCGGGAAAACTGTTTTTT.

V gene TRBV28 combines with J gene TRBJ2-1; a possible D gene is TRBD1 (7 bases). Deletions cut 3 bases from V and 8 bases from J, with 17 bases between. Germline CDR1 MDHEN, CDR2 SYDVKM. The CDR3 is made up of 15 amino acids. The CDR3 nucleotides read TGTGCCAGCAGTTTTAGGAGGGGGCGCATTGATGAGCAGTTCTTC. Translating it yields CASSFRRGRIDEQFF.

Comment on this clone: The junction differs from germline at one of its ends, possibly a read error. For the CDR3, the DNA is TGTGCCAGCAGCCAAGACGGGACAGGGGCTCCCTGGAGGTTT. Translation gives CASSQDGTGAPWRF. The chain carries TRBV14 and TRBJ1-1, with TRBD1 matching over 10 bases. Per germline, CDR1 SGHDN and CDR2 FVKESK. This CDR3 has 14 amino acids. Variable domain in full (rest from reference TRBV14 and TRBJ1-1): EAGVTQFPSHSVIEKGQTVTLRCDPISGHDNLYWYRRVMGKEIKFLLHFVKESKQDESGMPNNRFLAERTGGTYSTLKVQPAELEDSGVYFCASSQDGTGAPWRFGQGTRLTVV.

This clone was observed a few times. V is TRBV5-1 and J is TRBJ1-6, with D perhaps matching TRBD1 (5 bases). CDR3 length: 14 amino acids. CDR1 is SGHRS, CDR2 YFSETQ, per germline. V gave up 0 bases and J gave up 7 bases, with 8 bases separating them. The CDR3 sequence: CASSLGGSNSPLHF. In DNA form, the CDR3 reads TGCGCCAGCAGCTTGGGGGGCTCAAATTCACCCCTCCACTTT.

The chain carries TRBV3-1 (or the pseudogene TRBV3-2) and TRBJ2-7; 10 bases are shared with TRBD2. Germline CDR1 reads LGHDT; CDR2 reads YNNKEL (reference sequence). The V and J ends lost 4 bases and 0 bases, in that order; junction bases with no gene match: 6. CDR3 size: 16 residues. The CDR3 DNA follows: TGTGCCAGCAGCCCGGTCGAGCGGGAGGGCTCCTACGAGCAGTACTTC. This encodes CASSPVEREGSYEQYF.